These 25 T cell receptor beta chains were all obtained from the same sample, sequenced in a study of CD8 T cells in ankylosing spondylitis (dated by TCRdb to 2015 to 2018). The library was built by means of 5' RACE. Sequencing was performed on an Illumina HiSeq 2500. TCRdb ran its own pipeline on the public reads, namely fastp trimming at Q25 and MiXCR clone calling, and kept in-frame beta chains. Records with the same CDR3 protein are collapsed into one entry carrying the most frequent genes and DNA. Recorded for this sample are around 230,000 distinct CDR3 sequences; 7.5% to 9% of them occurred a single time. The biggest ten clones account for approximately 6.2% of the sample. Input material: blood, either unsorted or a sorted T cell fraction (not recorded which). Source of these receptors: a male donor with ankylosing spondylitis or in good health (not recorded which).

This clonotype was recorded many times. The V call is TRBV27, the J call TRBJ1-5; D uncertain. Germline V gene sequence: CDR1 MNHEY, CDR2 SMNVEV (reference sequence). Trimming stripped 5 bases from V and 0 bases from J, with 14 bases between. The CDR3 covers 16 residues. The CDR3 sequence: CASSPSLSYSNQPQHF. The CDR3, as DNA: TGTGCCAGCAGTCCTTCGCTAAGTTATAGCAATCAGCCCCAGCATTTT.

The chain is built from TRBV5-4 and TRBJ1-1; D is unresolved. Trimming left V 5 bases short and J 4 bases short, with 15 bases between. Germline V CDR1 and CDR2: SGHNT, YYREEE (reference sequence). The CDR3 is 14 amino acids. The CDR3 sequence: CASSLRRRFTEAFF. The CDR3 bases are TGTGCCAGCAGTCTCAGGCGGCGCTTCACTGAAGCTTTCTTT.

Ten or more counts support this clonotype. The rearrangement links TRBV5-1 to TRBJ2-3; D perhaps matches TRBD1 (5 bases). Deletions cut 0 bases from V and 6 bases from J, with 14 bases between. CDR3 length: 15 residues. The germline CDR1 and CDR2 sequences are SGHRS and YFSETQ. Here the CDR3 DNA reads TGCGCCAGCAGCTTGGGAGGACATCAGGGTGATACGCAGTATTTT. This sequence encodes CASSLGGHQGDTQYF.

This clonotype showed up many times. The rearrangement joins TRBV5-1 to TRBJ1-2; D remains unclear. The CDR3 consists of 15 residues. V gave up 4 bases and J gave up 0 bases, with 13 bases separating them. Germline assignment: CDR1 SGHRS and CDR2 YFSETQ. In DNA, the CDR3 is TGCGCCAGCAGCCCCGAGGGAATCGCTAACTATGGCTACACCTTC. Its translation: CASSPEGIANYGYTF.

This clonotype was seen more than once but under ten times. This sequence joins TRBV30 and TRBJ1-5, with D uncertain. CDR1 and CDR2 from the germline V gene are GTSNPN and SVGIG (reference sequence). V was cut by 0 bases and J by 0 bases, with 12 bases left in between. The CDR3 has 16 amino acids. The CDR3 DNA reads TGTGCCTGGAGTGTACGGTCAGCTTATAGCAATCAGCCCCAGCATTTT. Translation: CAWSVRSAYSNQPQHF. Drawing the rest from reference TRBV30 and TRBJ1-5, the complete variable domain is SQTIHQWPATLVQPVGSPLSLECTVEGTSNPNLYWYRQAAGRGLQLLFYSVGIGQISSEVPQNLSASRPQDRQFILSSKKLLLSDSGFYLCAWSVRSAYSNQPQHFGDGTRLSIL.

This rearrangement joins TRBV7-2 to TRBJ1-1, with D perhaps matching TRBD1 (5 bases). The CDR3 is made up of 16 amino acids. The V end lost 1 base, the J end lost 3 bases, and 15 bases lay between the germline ends. Germline CDR1 is SGHTA and CDR2 is FQGNSA. CDR3 sequence: CASSLVRHRTDTEAFF. The CDR3 nucleotides are TGTGCCAGCAGCTTAGTGAGACACAGGACGGACACTGAAGCTTTCTTT.

V is TRBV7-2 and J is TRBJ2-2; TRBD2 agrees at 7 bases. The V gene end was trimmed by 5 bases and the J gene end by 6 bases; junction bases not matched to a gene: 9. This CDR3 contains 15 residues. CDR1 and CDR2 (germline): SGHTA, FQGNSA. The DNA for the CDR3 is TGTGCCAGCAGCCTAGTGGGGACTAAGGCCGGGGAGCTGTTTTTT. Its translation: CASSLVGTKAGELFF.

This clonotype was recorded many times. The rearrangement joins TRBV7-2 to TRBJ2-3, with TRBD2 matching over 7 bases. V was clipped by 6 bases and J by 13 bases; unmatched bases: 7. The CDR3 has 11 residues. Germline assignment: CDR1 SGHTA and CDR2 FQGNSA. This chain's CDR3 is CASRFDREEYF. The CDR3 DNA reads TGTGCCAGCAGATTTGACCGGGAGGAGTATTTT.

This clonotype appeared a few times. The chain uses TRBV6-2 or TRBV6-3 and TRBJ2-5; 7 nucleotides match TRBD2. The germline V gene has CDR1 MNHEY and CDR2 SVGEGT. CDR3 length equals 14 residues. V lost 5 bases and J lost 5; bases outside the gene matches: 8. CDR3 DNA: TGTGCCAGCAGTATACCGGGGGGAAGTGAGACCCAGTACTTC. The encoded protein is CASSIPGGSETQYF.

The table lists this clonotype with many counts. The chain uses TRBV10-3 and TRBJ1-6; D is possibly TRBD1 (6 bases). Trimming pared 0 bases from V and 7 bases from J, leaving 16 bases between. The V gene's germline CDR1 is ENHRY and CDR2 SYGVKD. The CDR3 is 17 amino acids. Here the CDR3 DNA reads TGTGCCATCAGTGAGTCGACGGGCGGACAGCGAAATTCACCCCTCCACTTT. Amino acids: CAISESTGGQRNSPLHF.

This clonotype was seen many times. The chain recombines TRBV12-3 or TRBV12-4 with TRBJ2-7; D gene uncertain. The CDR3 is 15 residues long. V gave up 6 bases and J gave up 0 bases, with 15 bases separating them. As DNA, the CDR3 is TGTGCCAGCAGCTTTGGTGGGGTGTCCTCCTACGAGCAGTACTTC. Encoded protein: CASSFGGVSSYEQYF.

In the case of this clonotype: A read error may produce the germline difference seen at one junction end. The chain recombines TRBV3-1 with TRBJ2-5; tentative D call: TRBD1 (5 bases). The germline V gene has CDR1 LGHDT and CDR2 YNNKEL (reference sequence). The CDR3 sequence is 16 residues long. The CDR3 nucleotides are TGTGCCAGCAGCCAAGATTGGGAAGGGGCACGAGAGACCCGGTACTTC. This codes for CASSQDWEGARETRYF.

This clonotype was counted many times. The chain links TRBV7-2 to TRBJ2-7, with 7 bases aligning to TRBD1. The germline V gene has CDR1 SGHTA and CDR2 FQGNSA. The CDR3 has 16 amino acids. Trimming cost V 1 base and J 2 bases; bases outside gene matches: 8. The CDR3 region is CASSLGLRQGPYEQYF. DNA of the CDR3: TGTGCCAGCAGCTTAGGGTTGAGACAGGGCCCCTACGAGCAGTACTTC.

V and J are TRBV18 and TRBJ2-5; no clear D. V lost 6 bases, J lost 3 bases, and 14 bases lay in between. Germline CDR1 is KGHSH and CDR2 is LQKENI. There are 14 residues in the CDR3. DNA of the CDR3: TGTGCCAGCTCCAACCAGCGCGCCAAAGAGACCCAGTACTTC. Translating it yields CASSNQRAKETQYF.

About this clonotype itself: This may arise from a read error, as a much more abundant clone is one base away. The chain is built from TRBV5-1 and TRBJ1-1; 7 positions match TRBD1. The CDR3 totals 15 residues. The germline V gene has CDR1 SGHRS and CDR2 YFSETQ. CDR3 in amino acids: CASRLPGQPNTEAFF. DNA for the CDR3: TGCGCCAGCCGCTTACCGGGACAGCCGAACACTGAAGCTTTCTTT.

Comments on this clonotype: Its ends do not fully match the called genes, so a read error is possible. The chain links TRBV7-7 to TRBJ2-1; 12 nucleotides match TRBD2. The CDR3 runs 18 residues. CDR1 is SSHAT and CDR2 is FNYEAQ in the germline V gene (reference sequence). Here the CDR3 reads CASSLGPALAGGPKEQFF. As DNA, the CDR3 is TGTGCTAGCAGCTTAGGCCCAGCCCTAGCGGGAGGGCCGAAAGAGCAGTTCTTC.

The chain joins TRBV10-3 to TRBJ2-2, with 9 positions matching TRBD1. Trimming removed 10 bases from V and 4 bases from J; junction bases left unmatched: 4. In germline, CDR1 is ENHRY, CDR2 SYGVKD. CDR3 size: 13 residues. In DNA, the CDR3 is TGTGCCACGAGACAGGGGGGCACCGGGGAGCTGTTTTTT. Translation: CATRQGGTGELFF.

A few counts support this clonotype. This sequence joins TRBV7-6 and TRBJ2-6, with D perhaps matching TRBD2 (5 bases). The CDR3 has 16 amino acids. Germline-derived CDR1 and CDR2 are SGHVS and FNYEAQ. Trimming took off 1 base at V and 4 bases at J, with 11 bases between the two ends. The CDR3 coding sequence is TGTGCCAGCAGCTTAGATAGGGAGTCCGGGGCCAACGTCCTGACTTTC. Translating gives CASSLDRESGANVLTF.

This clonotype occurred a few times. The chain couples TRBV27 to TRBJ1-4; D gene unclear. In germline, CDR1 is MNHEY, CDR2 SMNVEV (reference sequence). The CDR3 totals 15 residues. The V end lost 6 bases, the J end lost 4 bases, and 15 bases lay between the germline ends. The CDR3 DNA is TGTGCCAGCAGCCCAAGAGACTTAAGTAATGAAAAACTGTTTTTT. Its protein is CASSPRDLSNEKLFF.

This clonotype has a count of ten or more. The chain combines TRBV5-1 with TRBJ2-3; D gene uncertain. The CDR3 is 12 residues long. Germline-derived CDR1 and CDR2 are SGHRS and YFSETQ. Trimming took off 4 bases at V and 5 bases at J, with 8 bases between the two ends. Here the CDR3 reads CASSPMRDTQYF. Written as DNA, the CDR3 is TGCGCCAGCAGCCCCATGAGAGATACGCAGTATTTT.

This clonotype has more than one count but fewer than ten. The V call is TRBV12-3 or TRBV12-4, the J call TRBJ2-1; D is possibly TRBD2 (6 bases). The CDR3 consists of 14 residues. V shed 7 bases and J shed 9 bases, with 19 bases lying between them. The CDR3 bases are TGTGCCAGCACCTTAGGCGGGGTGGTGCTTGAGCAGTTCTTC. Translating gives CASTLGGVVLEQFF.

The rearrangement uses TRBV20-1 and TRBJ2-3, with 8 bases lining up with TRBD1. Germline CDR1 and CDR2: DFQATT and SNEGSKA (reference sequence). This CDR3 has 16 amino acids. V shed 0 bases and J 1 base; nucleotides not matched to a gene: 6. CDR3 in amino acids: CSAREIQGGGTDTQYF. DNA for the CDR3: TGCAGTGCTAGAGAAATACAGGGGGGTGGCACAGATACGCAGTATTTT.

This clonotype was seen at least ten times. This chain links TRBV20-1 with TRBJ1-4; no clear D gene. The CDR3 is 12 residues long. V lost 1 base and J lost 4, with 4 bases in between. CDR1 is DFQATT and CDR2 is SNEGSKA in the germline V gene (reference sequence). CDR3 bases: TGCAGTGCTAGAGGCAGTAATGAAAAACTGTTTTTT. This sequence encodes CSARGSNEKLFF.

In its sample, this clonotype was seen many times. The rearrangement links TRBV9 to TRBJ2-5; 7 bases line up with TRBD2. Trimming at V came to 0 bases and at J to 2 bases, leaving 4 bases not matched to a gene. The CDR3 runs to 15 residues. Looked up from germline, CDR1 is SGDLS and CDR2 is YYNGEE. The CDR3 is CASSVALADQETQYF. CDR3 bases: TGTGCCAGCAGCGTAGCTCTAGCGGATCAAGAGACCCAGTACTTC.

This clonotype was counted at least ten times. The chain combines TRBV7-2 with TRBJ2-1; weak D call: TRBD2 (7 bases). Looked up from germline, CDR1 is SGHTA and CDR2 is FQGNSA. V was clipped by 1 base and J by 4 bases, with 11 bases between them. The CDR3 contains 15 residues. The DNA for the CDR3 is TGTGCCAGCAGCTTAGTGGGGGGGCAATACAATGAGCAGTTCTTC. Amino acid sequence: CASSLVGGQYNEQFF.